Shown below are 9 T cell receptor beta chains from a single sample sequenced in a study of cytomegalovirus exposure and HLA in healthy donors. The PCR was carried out with 60 Vbeta primers and 13 Jbeta primers. This table comes from immunoSEQ multiplex PCR, and its TCRdb copy is limited to in-frame clones, with some not included. The data contain 90,000 or so clones, more than 65% of them singletons. Sequencing input: PBMCs. The receptors here all came from a woman between 18 and 29 years old in good health and CMV-seropositive.

The chain employs TRBV7-2 and TRBJ1-5; 7 bases are shared with TRBD1. Germline V gives CDR1 SGHTA, CDR2 FQGNSA. The CDR3 is made up of 15 amino acids. Trimming removed 5 bases from V and 7 bases from J; junction bases left unmatched: 11. CDR3 DNA: TGTGCCAGCAGCCCCGAGAGGGGGCTCCACCAGCCCCAGCATTTT. Translation: CASSPERGLHQPQHF.

This chain connects TRBV9 to TRBJ1-6, with TRBD1 matching 9 bases. V gave up 3 bases and J gave up 9 bases; unmatched junction bases: 10. The germline V gene has CDR1 SGDLS and CDR2 YYNGEE. The length of the CDR3 is 16 residues. Written as DNA, the CDR3 is TGTGCCAGCAGCGACGGGCCCGGGACAGGGAGTTCACCCCTCCACTTT. Its translation is CASSDGPGTGSSPLHF.

Written as DNA, the CDR3 is TGTGCCAGCTCACCGTGGCCTCCGGAGGGGGAAAAACTGTTTTTT. It translates to CASSPWPPEGEKLFF. V usage is TRBV18 and J usage is TRBJ1-4, with D tentatively TRBD1 (5 bases). Germline assignment: CDR1 KGHSH and CDR2 LQKENI. V dropped 3 bases and J dropped 8 bases, with 16 bases sitting between them. The CDR3 length is 15 residues.

This clone came up a few times. The chain links TRBV7-9 to TRBJ1-1; weak D call: TRBD1 (6 bases). Looked up from germline, CDR1 is SEHNR and CDR2 is FQNEAQ (reference sequence). The germline V and J ends were trimmed by 1 base and 11 bases, with 8 bases remaining between them. CDR3 length: 11 residues. The CDR3 nucleotides read TGTGCCAGCAGCTTAGGGACAGATGCTTTCTTT. This encodes CASSLGTDAFF.

DNA for the CDR3: TGCGCCAGCAGCCCGGGACACGGTGATAGCAATCAGCCCCAGCATTTT. Translating it yields CASSPGHGDSNQPQHF. The chain recombines TRBV4-3 with TRBJ1-5; TRBD1 might be the D (6 bases). The CDR3 totals 16 residues. Germline CDR1 reads LGHNA; CDR2 reads YSLEER. Trimming shortened V by 4 bases and J by 0 bases, and 13 bases separated the two germline ends.

The J gene is TRBJ1-1, the V gene TRBV5-1, with 10 bases matching TRBD1. Germline V gene lookup returns CDR1 SGHRS and CDR2 YFSETQ. V lost 3 bases, J lost 5 bases, and 4 bases stayed unmatched. The length of the CDR3 is 14 residues. The CDR3 reads CASSSGQGGTEAFF. The CDR3 nucleotides are TGCGCCAGCAGCTCTGGACAGGGGGGGACTGAAGCTTTCTTT.

The chain combines TRBV7-6 with TRBJ2-3; 8 positions agree with TRBD1. Germline V CDR1 and CDR2: SGHVS, FNYEAQ. This CDR3 contains 14 residues. The V and J ends lost 4 bases and 3 bases, in that order; junction bases with no gene match: 3. The CDR3 region is CASSSGQGTDTQYF. The CDR3 bases are TGTGCCAGCAGCTCTGGACAGGGAACAGATACGCAGTATTTT.

The V call is TRBV4-3, the J call TRBJ1-2, with 11 bases that match TRBD1. The CDR3 consists of 16 residues. CDR1 and CDR2 (germline): LGHNA, YSLEER. After removal of 6 bases from V and 2 bases from J, the junction contained 8 bases not matched to a gene. The CDR3 coding sequence is TGCGCCAGCAGGGGACAGGGGGGGGATCGGAACTATGGCTACACCTTC. Translating it yields CASRGQGGDRNYGYTF.

The chain joins TRBV4-2 to TRBJ1-6; a weak D match, TRBD1 (6 bases). CDR1 is LGHNA, CDR2 YNFKEQ, per germline. V shed 10 bases and J shed 5 bases, with 15 bases lying between them. CDR3 length: 14 residues. CDR3 in DNA: TGTGCCACTACGAGACAGGCGGATAATTCACCCCTCCACTTT. Protein: CATTRQADNSPLHF.